This record concerns one TCR beta chain sequence. In the study's own analysis: The authors estimated nucleated cell counts from reference gene primer amplification. Libraries were prepared by immunoSEQ multiplex PCR; TCRdb keeps only in-frame clonotypes and omits some of them. That table gives V, J and clone size, and the DNA gave D and trimming. The table has about 65,000 clones, approximately 93% seen once; the top ten hold about 3%. These data belong to a study of blood T cell repertoires in COVID-19. Study-level background: The study drew acute and convalescent COVID-19 samples from the United States, Italy and Spain.

Sequenced input: peripheral blood. The clonotype comes from an older man with active COVID-19.

DNA of the CDR3: TGTGCCAGCAGCTCAAGGACAGGGGCCTACGAGCAGTACGTC. It translates to CASSSRTGAYEQYV. This sequence joins TRBV21-1 and TRBJ2-7; TRBD1, the D gene given by the table, was not confirmed from the DNA. TRBV21-1 is labeled a pseudogene. The CDR3 length is 14 residues.